This T cell receptor beta chain was sequenced during a study of shared clonotypes between healthy human individuals. The assay was immunoSEQ multiplex PCR, and TCRdb's table has in-frame clones only and misses some. The sample has about 660,000 clones; around 74% are singletons. Germline CDR1 SGHNT, CDR2 YYREEE (reference sequence). This CDR3 is built from 14 residues. V lost 4 bases and J lost 0, with 11 bases in between. This clone was counted once. The split of CD4+ cells yielded CD45RA+ naive and CD45RA-negative memory subsets. This TCR derives from a woman in her thirties in good health. The sequenced material came from memory CD4+ T cells sorted from blood. The subset was: CD45RA-negative fraction. The chain links TRBV5-4 to TRBJ2-7; D is possibly TRBD1 (6 bases). The CDR3: CASSPGQNSYEQYF. Here the CDR3 DNA reads TGTGCCAGCAGCCCCGGACAGAACTCCTACGAGCAGTACTTC. Together with reference TRBV5-4 and TRBJ2-7, the CDR3 gives the full variable domain: ETGVTQSPTHLIKTRGQQVTLRCSSQSGHNTVSWYQQALGQGPQFIFQYYREEENGRGNFPPRFSGLQFPNYSSELNVNALELDDSALYLCASSPGQNSYEQYFGPGTRLTVT.